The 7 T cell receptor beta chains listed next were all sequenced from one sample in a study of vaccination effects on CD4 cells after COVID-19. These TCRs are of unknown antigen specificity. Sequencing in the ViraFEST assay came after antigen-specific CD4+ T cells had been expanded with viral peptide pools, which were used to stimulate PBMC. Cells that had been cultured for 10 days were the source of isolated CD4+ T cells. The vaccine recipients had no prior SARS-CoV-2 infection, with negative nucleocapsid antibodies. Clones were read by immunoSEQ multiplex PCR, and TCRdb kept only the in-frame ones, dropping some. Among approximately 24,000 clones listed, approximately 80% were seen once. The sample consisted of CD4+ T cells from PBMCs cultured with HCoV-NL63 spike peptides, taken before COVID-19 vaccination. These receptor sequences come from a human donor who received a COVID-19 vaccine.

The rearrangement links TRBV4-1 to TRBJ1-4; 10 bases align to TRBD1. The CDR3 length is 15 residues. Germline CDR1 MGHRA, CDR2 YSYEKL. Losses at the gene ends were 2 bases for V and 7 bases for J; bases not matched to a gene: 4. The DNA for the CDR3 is TGCGCCAGCAGCCAACGACAGGGGGCGGGTGAAAAACTGTTTTTT. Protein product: CASSQRQGAGEKLFF.

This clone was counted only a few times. The CDR3 bases are TGTGCCAGCAGCTTGAGAGGGCCGCCGAATACGCAGTATTTT. Amino acid sequence: CASSLRGPPNTQYF. The genes are TRBV7-2 and TRBJ2-3, with TRBD2 as a possible D gene (5 bases). Trimming removed 3 bases at V and 7 bases at J, with 14 bases between. This CDR3 spans 14 amino acids. Germline V gene data show CDR1 as SGHTA and CDR2 as FQGNSA. Full variable domain (outside the CDR3, taken from reference TRBV7-2 and TRBJ2-3): GAGVSQSPSNKVTEKGKDVELRCDPISGHTALYWYRQSLGQGLEFLIYFQGNSAPDKSGLPSDRFSAERTGGSVSTLTIQRTQQEDSAVYLCASSLRGPPNTQYFGPGTRLTVL.

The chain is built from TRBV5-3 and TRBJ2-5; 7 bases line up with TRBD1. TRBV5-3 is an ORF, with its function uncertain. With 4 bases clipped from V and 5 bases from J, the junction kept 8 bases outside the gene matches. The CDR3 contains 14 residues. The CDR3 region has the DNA TGTGCCAGAAGCCAGACAGGGAGTGGGGAGACCCAGTACTTC. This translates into CARSQTGSGETQYF.

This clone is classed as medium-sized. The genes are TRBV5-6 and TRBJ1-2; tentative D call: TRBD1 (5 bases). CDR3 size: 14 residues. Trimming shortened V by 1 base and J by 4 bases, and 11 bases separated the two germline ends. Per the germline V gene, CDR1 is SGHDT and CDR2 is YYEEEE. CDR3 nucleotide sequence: TGTGCCAGCAGCTTGCAGGCGGGGGTCTATGGCTACACCTTC. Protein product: CASSLQAGVYGYTF.

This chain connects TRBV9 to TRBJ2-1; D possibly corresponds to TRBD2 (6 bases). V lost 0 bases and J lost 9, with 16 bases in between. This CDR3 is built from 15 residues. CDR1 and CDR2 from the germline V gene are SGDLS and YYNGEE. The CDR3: CASSVVPYAGTEQFF. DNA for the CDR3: TGTGCCAGCAGCGTAGTTCCCTACGCGGGAACTGAGCAGTTCTTC.

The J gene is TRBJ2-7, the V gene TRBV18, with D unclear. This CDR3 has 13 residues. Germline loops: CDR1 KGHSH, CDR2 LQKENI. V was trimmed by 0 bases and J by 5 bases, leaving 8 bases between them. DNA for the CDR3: TGTGCCAGCTCACCACCATCGGACGACGAGCAGTACTTC. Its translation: CASSPPSDDEQYF.

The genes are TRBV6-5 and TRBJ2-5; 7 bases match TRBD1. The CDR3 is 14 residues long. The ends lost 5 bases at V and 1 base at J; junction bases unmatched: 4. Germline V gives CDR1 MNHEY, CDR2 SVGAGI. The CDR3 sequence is CASSMTGFQETQYF. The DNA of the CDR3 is TGTGCCAGCAGTATGACAGGGTTCCAAGAGACCCAGTACTTC.